The clone carrying this T cell receptor beta chain qualifies as medium-sized (0.01 to 0.1%). What it binds is unknown. The data were produced by immunoSEQ multiplex PCR, yet TCRdb's version contains in-frame clones alone and is incomplete. The table has 45,000 to 55,000 clones, just over 85% seen once. The data stem from a study of OX40 agonist ivuxolimab in advanced cancers. As for the study in general: The patients got ivuxolimab, which is an agonistic anti-OX40 (CD134) antibody. Findings and limits, study-wide: The CD4+ and CD8+ T cells in the blood had expanded clonally by week 6 at 0.1 to 3.0 mg/kg.

The CDR3 consists of 11 residues. V lost 3 bases to trimming and J lost 4 bases, with 4 bases between them. Germline V gives CDR1 GTSNPN, CDR2 SVGIG (reference sequence). The source was CD4+ or CD8+ T cells sorted from blood, collected in a trial of the OX40 agonist ivuxolimab. The J gene is TRBJ1-3, the V gene TRBV30; no definite D call. The TCR sequence derives from an adult with an advanced solid tumor such as melanoma, head and neck, liver or kidney cancer. CDR3 coding DNA: TGTGCCTGGAGGCCGGGAAACACCATATATTTT. It encodes CAWRPGNTIYF.